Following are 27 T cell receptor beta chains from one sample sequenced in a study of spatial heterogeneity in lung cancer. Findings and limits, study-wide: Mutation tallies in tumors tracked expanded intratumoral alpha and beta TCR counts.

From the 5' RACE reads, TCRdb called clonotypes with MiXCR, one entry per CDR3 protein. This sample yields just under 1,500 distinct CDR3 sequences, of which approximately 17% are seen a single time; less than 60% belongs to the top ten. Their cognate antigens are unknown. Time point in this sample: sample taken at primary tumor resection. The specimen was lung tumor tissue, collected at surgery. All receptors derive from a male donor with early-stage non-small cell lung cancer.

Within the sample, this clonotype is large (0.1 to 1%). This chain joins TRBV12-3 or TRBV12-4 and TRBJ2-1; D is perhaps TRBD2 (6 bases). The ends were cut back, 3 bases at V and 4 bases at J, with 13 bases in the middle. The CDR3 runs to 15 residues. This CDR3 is CASSFRASAYNEQFF. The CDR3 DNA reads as TGTGCCAGCAGTTTTAGGGCTAGCGCTTACAATGAGCAGTTCTTC.

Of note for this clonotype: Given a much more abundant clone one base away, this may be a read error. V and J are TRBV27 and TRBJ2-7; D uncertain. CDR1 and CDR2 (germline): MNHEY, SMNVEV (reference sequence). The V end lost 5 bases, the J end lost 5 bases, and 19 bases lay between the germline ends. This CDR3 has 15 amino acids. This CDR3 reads CASSLTPVTAHEQYF. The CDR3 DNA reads TGTGCCAGCAGTCTCACCCCGGTGACGGCCCACGAGCAGTACTTC.

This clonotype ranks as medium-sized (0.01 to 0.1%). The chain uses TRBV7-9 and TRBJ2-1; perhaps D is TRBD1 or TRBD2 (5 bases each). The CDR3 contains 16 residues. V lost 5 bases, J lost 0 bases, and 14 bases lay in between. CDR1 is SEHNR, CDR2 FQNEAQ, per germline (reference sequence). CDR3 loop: CASSPGSGPSYNEQFF. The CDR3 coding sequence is TGTGCCAGCAGCCCTGGGTCGGGGCCCTCCTACAATGAGCAGTTCTTC. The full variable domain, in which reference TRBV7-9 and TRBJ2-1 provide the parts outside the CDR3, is DTGVSQNPRHKITKRGQNVTFRCDPISEHNRLYWYRQTLGQGPEFLTYFQNEAQLEKSRLLSDRFSAERPKGSFSTLEIQRTEQGDSAMYLCASSPGSGPSYNEQFFGPGTRLTVL.

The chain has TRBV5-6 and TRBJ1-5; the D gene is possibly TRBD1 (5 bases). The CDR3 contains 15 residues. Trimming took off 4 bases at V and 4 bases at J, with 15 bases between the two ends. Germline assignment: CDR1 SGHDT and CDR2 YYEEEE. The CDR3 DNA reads TGTGCCAGCAGCATCAGCTTCGGGGCAAATCAGCCCCAGCATTTT. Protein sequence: CASSISFGANQPQHF.

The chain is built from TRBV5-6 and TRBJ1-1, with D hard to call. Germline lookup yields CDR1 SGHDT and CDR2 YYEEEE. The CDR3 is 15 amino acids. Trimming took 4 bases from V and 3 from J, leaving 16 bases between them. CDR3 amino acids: CASSPLNEGYTEAFF. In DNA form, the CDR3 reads TGTGCCAGCAGCCCCCTGAATGAGGGTTACACTGAAGCTTTCTTT.

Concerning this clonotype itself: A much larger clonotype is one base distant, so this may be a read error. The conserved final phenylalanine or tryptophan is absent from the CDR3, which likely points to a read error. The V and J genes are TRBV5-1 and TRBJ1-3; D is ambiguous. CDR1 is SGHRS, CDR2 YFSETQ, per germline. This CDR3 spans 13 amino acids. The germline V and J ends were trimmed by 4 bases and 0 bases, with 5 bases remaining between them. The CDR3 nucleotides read TGCGCCAGCAGCCGGAACTCTGGAAACACCATATATTTA. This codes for CASSRNSGNTIYL.

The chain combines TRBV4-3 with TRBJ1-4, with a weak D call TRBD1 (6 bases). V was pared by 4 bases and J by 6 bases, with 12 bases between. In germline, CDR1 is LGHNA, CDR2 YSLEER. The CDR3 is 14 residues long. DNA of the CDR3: TGCGCCAGCAGCCTTCAGGGGACGGATGAAAAACTGTTTTTT. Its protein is CASSLQGTDEKLFF.

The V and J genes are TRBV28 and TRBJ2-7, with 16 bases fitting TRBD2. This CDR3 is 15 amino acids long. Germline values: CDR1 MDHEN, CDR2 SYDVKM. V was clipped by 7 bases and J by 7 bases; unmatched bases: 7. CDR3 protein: CASNPGLAGGWEQYF. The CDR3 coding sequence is TGTGCCAGCAACCCGGGACTAGCGGGAGGGTGGGAGCAGTACTTC.

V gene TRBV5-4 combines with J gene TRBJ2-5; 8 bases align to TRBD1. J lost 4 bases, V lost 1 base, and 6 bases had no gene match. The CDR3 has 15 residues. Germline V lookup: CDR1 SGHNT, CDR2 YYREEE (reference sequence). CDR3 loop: CASSLIDGQGETQYF. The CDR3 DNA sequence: TGTGCCAGCAGCTTGATCGATGGACAGGGAGAGACCCAGTACTTC. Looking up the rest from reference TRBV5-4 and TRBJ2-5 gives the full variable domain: ETGVTQSPTHLIKTRGQQVTLRCSSQSGHNTVSWYQQALGQGPQFIFQYYREEENGRGNFPPRFSGLQFPNYSSELNVNALELDDSALYLCASSLIDGQGETQYFGPGTRLLVL.

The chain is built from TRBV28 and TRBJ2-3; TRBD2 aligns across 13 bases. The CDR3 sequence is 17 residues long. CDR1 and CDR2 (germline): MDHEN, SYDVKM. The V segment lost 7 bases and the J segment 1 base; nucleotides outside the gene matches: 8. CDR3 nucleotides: TGTGCCAGCACTCCTGGACTAGCGGGAGTGGGCACAGATACGCAGTATTTT. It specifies CASTPGLAGVGTDTQYF.

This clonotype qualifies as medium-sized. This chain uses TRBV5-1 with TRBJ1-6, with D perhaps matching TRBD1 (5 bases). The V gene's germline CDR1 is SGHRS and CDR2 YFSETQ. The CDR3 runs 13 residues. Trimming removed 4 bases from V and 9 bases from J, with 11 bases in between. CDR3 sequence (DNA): TGCGCCAGCAGCCCCGGGGGGAGTTCACCCCTCCACTTT. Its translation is CASSPGGSSPLHF.

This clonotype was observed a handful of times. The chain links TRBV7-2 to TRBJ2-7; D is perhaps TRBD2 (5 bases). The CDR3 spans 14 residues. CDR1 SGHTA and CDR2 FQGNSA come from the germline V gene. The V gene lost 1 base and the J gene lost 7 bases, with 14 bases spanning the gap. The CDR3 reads CASSLVVGVGEQYF. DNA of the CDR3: TGTGCCAGCAGCTTAGTGGTGGGAGTGGGGGAGCAGTACTTC.

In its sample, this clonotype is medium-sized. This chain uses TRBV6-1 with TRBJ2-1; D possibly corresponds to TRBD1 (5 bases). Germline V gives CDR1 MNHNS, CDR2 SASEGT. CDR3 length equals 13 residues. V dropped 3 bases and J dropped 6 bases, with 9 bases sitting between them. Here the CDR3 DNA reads TGTGCCAGCAGTGATAAGGGGCCCAATGAGCAGTTCTTC. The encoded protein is CASSDKGPNEQFF.

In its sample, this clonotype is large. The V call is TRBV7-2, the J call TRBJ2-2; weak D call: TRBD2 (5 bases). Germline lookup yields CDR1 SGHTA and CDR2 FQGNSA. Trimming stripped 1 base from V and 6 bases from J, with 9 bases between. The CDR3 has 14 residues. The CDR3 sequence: CASSLELEPGELFF. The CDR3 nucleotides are TGTGCCAGCAGCTTAGAACTAGAACCCGGGGAGCTGTTTTTT.

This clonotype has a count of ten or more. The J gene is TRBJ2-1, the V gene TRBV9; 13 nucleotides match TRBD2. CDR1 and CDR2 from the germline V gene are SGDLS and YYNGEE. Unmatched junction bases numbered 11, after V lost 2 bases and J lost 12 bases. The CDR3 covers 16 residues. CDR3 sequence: CASSVDLGTSGKGQFF. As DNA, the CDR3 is TGTGCCAGCAGCGTCGACCTCGGGACTAGCGGGAAGGGGCAGTTCTTC.

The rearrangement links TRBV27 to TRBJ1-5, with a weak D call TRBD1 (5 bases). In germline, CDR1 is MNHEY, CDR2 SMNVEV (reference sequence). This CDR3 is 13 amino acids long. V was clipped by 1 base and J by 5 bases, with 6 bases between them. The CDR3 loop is CASSLWGDQPQHF. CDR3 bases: TGTGCCAGCAGTTTATGGGGGGATCAGCCCCAGCATTTT.

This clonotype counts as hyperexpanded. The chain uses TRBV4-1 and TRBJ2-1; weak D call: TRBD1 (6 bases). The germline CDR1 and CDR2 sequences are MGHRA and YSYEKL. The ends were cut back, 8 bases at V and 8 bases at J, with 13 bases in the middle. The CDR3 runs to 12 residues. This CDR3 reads CASSGQGYEQFF. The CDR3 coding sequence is TGCGCCAGCTCCGGGCAGGGGTATGAGCAGTTCTTC.

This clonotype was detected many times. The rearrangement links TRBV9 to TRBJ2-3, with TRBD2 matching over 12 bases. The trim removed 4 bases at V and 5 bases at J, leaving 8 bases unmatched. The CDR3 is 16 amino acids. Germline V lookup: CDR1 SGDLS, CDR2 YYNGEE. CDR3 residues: CASSSGEGLAGDTQYF. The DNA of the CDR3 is TGTGCCAGCAGCTCCGGAGAGGGACTAGCGGGAGATACGCAGTATTTT. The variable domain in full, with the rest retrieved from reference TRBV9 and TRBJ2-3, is DSGVTQTPKHLITATGQRVTLRCSPRSGDLSVYWYQQSLDQGLQFLIQYYNGEERAKGNILERFSAQQFPDLHSELNLSSLELGDSALYFCASSSGEGLAGDTQYFGPGTRLTVL.

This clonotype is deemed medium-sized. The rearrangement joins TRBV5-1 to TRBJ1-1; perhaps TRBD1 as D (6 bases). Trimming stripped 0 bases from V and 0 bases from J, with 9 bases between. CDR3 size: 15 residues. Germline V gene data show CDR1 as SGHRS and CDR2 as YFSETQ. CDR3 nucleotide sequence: TGCGCCAGCAGCTTGGCCGGGACAATGAACACTGAAGCTTTCTTT. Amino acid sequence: CASSLAGTMNTEAFF.

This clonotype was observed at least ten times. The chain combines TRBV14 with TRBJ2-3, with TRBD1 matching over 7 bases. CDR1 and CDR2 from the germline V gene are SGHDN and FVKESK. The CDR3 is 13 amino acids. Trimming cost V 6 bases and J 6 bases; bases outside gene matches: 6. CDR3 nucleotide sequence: TGTGCCAGCAGGGAACAGGGGTTCGATACGCAGTATTTT. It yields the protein CASREQGFDTQYF.

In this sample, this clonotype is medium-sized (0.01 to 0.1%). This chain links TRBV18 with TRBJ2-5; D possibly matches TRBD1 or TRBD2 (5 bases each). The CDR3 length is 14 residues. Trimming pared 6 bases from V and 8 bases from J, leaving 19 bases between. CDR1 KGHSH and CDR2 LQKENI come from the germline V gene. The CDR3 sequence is CASSGTASVETQYF. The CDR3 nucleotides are TGTGCCAGCTCCGGGACGGCTTCGGTGGAAACCCAGTACTTC.

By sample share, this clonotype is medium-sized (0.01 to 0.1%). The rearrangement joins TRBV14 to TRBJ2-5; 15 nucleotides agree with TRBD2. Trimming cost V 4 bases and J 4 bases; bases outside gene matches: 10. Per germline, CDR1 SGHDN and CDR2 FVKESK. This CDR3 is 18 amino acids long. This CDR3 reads CASSLRTSGRAVGETQYF. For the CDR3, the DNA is TGTGCCAGCAGCCTGAGGACTAGCGGGAGGGCCGTCGGAGAGACCCAGTACTTC. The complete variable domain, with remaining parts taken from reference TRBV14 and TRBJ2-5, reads EAGVTQFPSHSVIEKGQTVTLRCDPISGHDNLYWYRRVMGKEIKFLLHFVKESKQDESGMPNNRFLAERTGGTYSTLKVQPAELEDSGVYFCASSLRTSGRAVGETQYFGPGTRLLVL.

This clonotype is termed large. CDR3 in DNA: TGTGCCAGCAGCCCCGGCAACTCTGGGGCCAACGTCCTGACTTTC. This sequence encodes CASSPGNSGANVLTF. The chain recombines TRBV5-4 with TRBJ2-6; D call uncertain. Per the germline V gene, CDR1 is SGHNT and CDR2 is YYREEE (reference sequence). Trimming stripped 4 bases from V and 0 bases from J, with 8 bases between. The CDR3 has 15 residues.

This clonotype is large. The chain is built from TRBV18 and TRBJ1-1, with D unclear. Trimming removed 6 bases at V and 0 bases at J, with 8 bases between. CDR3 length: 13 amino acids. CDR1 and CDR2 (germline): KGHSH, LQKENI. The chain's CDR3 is CASSTVMNTEAFF. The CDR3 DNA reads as TGTGCCAGCTCGACCGTTATGAACACTGAAGCTTTCTTT.

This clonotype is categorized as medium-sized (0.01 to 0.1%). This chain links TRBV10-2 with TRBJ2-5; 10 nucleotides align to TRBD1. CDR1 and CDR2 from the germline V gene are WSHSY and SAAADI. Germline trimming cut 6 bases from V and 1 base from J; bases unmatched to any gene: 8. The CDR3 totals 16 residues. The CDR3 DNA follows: TGCGCCAGCAGCGCGACAGGGGGCGTACTCCAAGAGACCCAGTACTTC. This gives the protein CASSATGGVLQETQYF.

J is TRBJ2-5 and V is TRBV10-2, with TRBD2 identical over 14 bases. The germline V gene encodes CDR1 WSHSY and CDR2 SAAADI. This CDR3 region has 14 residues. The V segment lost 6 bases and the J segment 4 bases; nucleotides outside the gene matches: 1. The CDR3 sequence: CASRGLAGAETQYF. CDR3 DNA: TGCGCCAGCAGGGGACTAGCGGGGGCAGAGACCCAGTACTTC.

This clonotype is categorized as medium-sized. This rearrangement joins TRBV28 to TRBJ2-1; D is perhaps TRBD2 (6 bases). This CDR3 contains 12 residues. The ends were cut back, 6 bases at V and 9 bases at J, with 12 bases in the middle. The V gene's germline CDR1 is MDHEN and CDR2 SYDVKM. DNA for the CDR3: TGTGCCAGCAGCCCCGGACTAAGTGAGCAGTTCTTC. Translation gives CASSPGLSEQFF.